The sequence of this T cell receptor (beta chain) was determined in a study of cytomegalovirus exposure and HLA in healthy donors (dated by TCRdb to 2015 to 2018). Regarding the study in general: An earlier analysis of roughly 570 of the donors reported approximately 300 Gb of sequence data and roughly 120 million unique TCR beta sequences obtained from some 200 million T cells. An early release covering roughly 640 HLA-typed donors comprised approximately 290 gigabases of sequencing data and some 79 million unique TCR sequences. Of the approximately 400 genotyped donors, less than 90% were placed in the genetic ancestry cluster associated with self-reported Caucasian donors. The aim of the study was to test whether cataloging public T cell receptors could identify signatures of past pathogen exposure. Using immunosequencing, the study profiled T cell repertoires from 500 to 800 subjects and related those repertoires to cytomegalovirus serostatus. A separate validation cohort of roughly 130 different subjects was used in addition to the roughly 620-subject first cohort. To predict cytomegalovirus infection status, the study combined high-throughput TCR immunosequencing, statistical association of individual TCRs with disease status, and machine learning. To study patterns of TCR occurrence, a later analysis re-analyzed previously published TCR beta repertoires from 600 to 750 donors and added high-resolution HLA genotyping. Rather than drawing on any new phenotypic data, the later analysis identified candidate immune exposures from TCR beta sequences and the way those sequences occurred across donors. An earlier analysis of around 640 of the donors used high-throughput TCR beta sequencing to judge whether each TCR beta V gene segment behaved as functional or pseudogenic. Donor age, sex, ethnicity and CMV serostatus were compiled together with the repertoire data. A later genetic analysis used genome-wide SNP genotypes for about 55% of the 666 donors, treating that subset as a discovery cohort. All discovery cohort repertoires had been generated using a single sequencing platform. Class I and class II HLA loci were covered by the typing at four-digit resolution. The number of typed donors differed by locus: about 629-640 for A, B, C, DRB1 and DQB1; approximately 530 for DQA1; approximately 600 for DPA1; and about 450 for DPB1. Four to six DR-DQ haplotypes were handled as single units for association and clustering, since linkage in the cohort was strong. On average, 235,054 unique TCR beta nucleotide sequences were sequenced per donor among more than 350 genotyped donors of the cohort, with roughly 20% of those sequences being non-productive.

Library preparation used the immunoSEQ multiplex PCR assay. A mixture of 60 forward primers for TCR Vbeta segments and 13 reverse primers for TCR Jbeta segments was used in the multiplex PCR. The CDR3 region of rearranged TCR beta genes was amplified from genomic DNA with a multiplex PCR assay. The amplified TCR beta libraries were sequenced on the Illumina HiSeq System as 87-base-pair reads. The study's own analysis went as follows. A later analysis tallied some 79 million unique TCR beta chains across the 700 or so repertoires, and approximately 11 million of those chains were shared by two or more donors. Raw reads were error-corrected and collapsed into unique sequences with a nearest-neighbor algorithm that merged closely related sequences to remove PCR and sequencing errors. CDR3 sequences were aligned to IMGT reference sequences to assign V, D and J gene segments. For a sequence to be retained, a match of at least six nucleotides was required to both a V gene segment and a J gene segment. Rearrangements were classified as productive when the CDR3 lacked stop codons and remained in frame with V and J, and all other rearrangements were classified as non-productive. CDR3 was defined according to IMGT convention as the region running from the second conserved V-encoded cysteine to the conserved J-encoded phenylalanine. The earlier analysis of 500 to 650 of the donors excluded any sequence lacking an unambiguous match to a single V gene segment. An earlier analysis of just under 600 of the donors called V segments functional above 56.7% productive rearrangements and segregating when the between-donor standard deviation exceeded 5%. A statistical classification framework was developed to diagnose cytomegalovirus status using the catalog of TCR beta chain sequences. In a later analysis, V and J genes were assigned by comparing TCR nucleotide sequences against IMGT/GENE-DB human TR gene sequences. In a later analysis, CDR3 sequences and most-parsimonious VDJ recombination scenarios were assigned using the TCRdist pipeline. In a later analysis, every TCR beta chain was defined by the combination of its CDR3 amino acid sequence and its V-gene family, and reads without a unique V-gene family were dropped. To address suspected cross-contamination and a sequencing artifact, a later analysis removed some 620 highly shared, low-generation-probability nucleotide sequences. A later analysis calculated a clonal expansion index for each public chain from normalized within-repertoire ranks of inferred template counts. In a later analysis, generation probabilities were computed with a VDJ recombination model fitted to out-of-frame rearrangements, and the resulting probabilities were checked against IGoR. In a later analysis, TCR-TCR, TCR-HLA and TCR-CMV co-occurrence was scored with hypergeometric tests, and a repertoire-size bias correction was applied to TCR pairs. In a later analysis, false discovery rates were estimated by permuting HLA or CMV assignments 20 times. A later analysis grouped co-occurring TCRs with DBSCAN, adding TCRdist sequence similarity when clustering within HLA-allele-positive subsets. Co-occurrence clustering excluded repertoires with fewer than 30,000 or more than 120,000 public chains, plus five with anomalous nucleotide sharing. TCRdb re-hosts the immuneACCESS table, in-frame sequences only. Its copies lack some clones; in the studies checked, an unresolved V gene accounts for under half of them, and the cause for the rest is not known. Clonal size and the V and J genes are those of that table, whereas D and trimming came from the DNA. The sample table lists approximately 150,000 clones, around 84% of them with a count of one. Around 2.6% of the sample rests with the top ten.

With regard to this clone: There is no known antigen for this receptor. No much larger clone is present one base from it, and per-base qualities are unavailable.

The CDR3 holds 17 amino acids from the cysteine to the phenylalanine. The kept DNA is CDR3 alone, 51 bases in frame from the first base. Trimming at the junction amounts to 4 bases on V and 4 bases on J, and the germline ends lie 20 bases apart. CDR1 LNHDA and CDR2 SQIVND were looked up in the germline V gene (reference sequence). The cohort comprised hundreds of healthy bone marrow donors. At the time of sampling, all cohort members were nominally healthy, though unrecorded immune exposures were likely present. The donor was CMV seropositive and was included in the group of 250 to 350 seropositive cohort members. Each donor provided a peripheral blood sample, and peripheral blood mononuclear cells were used for TCR beta sequencing. The Qiagen DNeasy Blood Extraction Kit was used to extract genomic DNA from the blood cell samples. Beyond this particular receptor, the publication reports: Strong co-occurrence of HLA alleles, especially DR and DQ, made assigning TCR associations to individual alleles difficult. HLA typing was unavailable for some donors at each locus, so association tests used only the typed subset. Correlated functional status among segregating V segments might be attributable to linkage disequilibrium, but an unknown experimental factor could not be ruled out. Because the 87-base-pair reads could not distinguish some IMGT-functional V segments, including TRBV6-2 and TRBV6-3, those segments were excluded. Most TCR sequences were observed very rarely across donors, whereas some public TCRs were present in many individuals. In a later genetic analysis, fewer N-insertions in productive TCRs were reported among donors in an Asian-associated ancestry cluster than the roughly 640-donor mean. A further reported finding was that TCR beta sequences accurately predicted the HLA-A and HLA-B alleles for most subjects in the first cohort. Most CMV-associated TCR beta chains appeared to be HLA-restricted in a later analysis, and the HLA associations seemed to be driven largely by CMV exposure. It was suggested by the authors that the approach could potentially be generalized to other disease states and immunological phenotypes. The sequencing pipeline was judged likely to have produced a cluster of highly shared sequence variants as a technical artifact. Roughly uniform sequencing depth across donors was assumed in presence/absence analyses, although this assumption may not hold. In a later analysis, the rate of TCR association differed among HLA loci, with DRB1 alleles having the most associated TCRs and HLA-C alleles having the fewest. A later analysis associated 15,000 or so TCR beta sequences with specific HLA alleles at a false discovery rate of 0.05. Because counts were too low, roughly 16 rarely observed V segments, including chromosome 9 orphons, were left out of the earlier analysis of 500 to 650 of the donors. A later analysis found that HLA-associated TCR beta chains were more clonally expanded and had lower generation probabilities than equally common non-associated chains. Several of the top co-occurrence clusters appeared to be linked to parvovirus B19, influenza, CMV and Epstein-Barr virus, according to a later analysis. Cytomegalovirus status was reported to be diagnosed by the classifier with high specificity and sensitivity in both the original and validation cohorts. In this cohort, only TCR beta chains were sequenced, and detectable features were limited by the absence of alpha or paired-chain data. An association between a missense DCLRE1C variant and V-gene and J-gene trimming of TCR beta chains was found in a later genetic analysis and replicated in an independent cohort. Three of the identified cytomegalovirus-associated TCR beta chains were confirmed in vitro to be specific for cytomegalovirus antigens. Broadly in line with IMGT annotations, most TCR beta V segments showed up in productive rearrangements about 90% or about 30% of the time in an earlier analysis of 587 of the donors. A total of 164 TCR beta chains were listed by the study as associated with cytomegalovirus. For the cohort, immune exposure information was limited to CMV serostatus.

This receptor chain uses TRBV19 and TRBJ1-3; the D gene is not confidently resolved. The clonotype was recovered from a man in his thirties or forties in good health and CMV-seropositive. The sequenced sample consisted of PBMCs. CDR3 region: CASSTPSPRSAGNTIYF. The bases are TGTGCCAGTAGTACCCCCTCCCCTAGGTCCGCGGGAAACACCATATATTTT.